The clone carrying this T cell receptor (beta chain) has only one observation. These data originate in a study of blood T cell repertoires in COVID-19. Study overall: Specimens from acute and convalescent COVID-19 originated in the United States, Italy and Spain. In each case, the material was cDNA or gDNA derived from T cells, B-cell-depleted T cells, or PBMCs.

Measured with immunoSEQ multiplex PCR; TCRdb has only the in-frame clones, and not every one. The table records 170,000 or so clones, around 87% of them present only once. V lost 0 bases to trimming and J lost 4 bases; unmatched junction nucleotides: 11. CDR3 size: 17 residues. Germline CDR1 and CDR2: MNHEY and SVGEGT. The sample was peripheral blood. The chain links TRBV6-2 or TRBV6-3 to TRBJ2-5, with 7 bases identical to TRBD2. This sequence originates from a man aged 35 to 55 with active or convalescent COVID-19. The CDR3 spells CASSYSPGVGGTETQYF. The CDR3 nucleotides are TGTGCCAGCAGTTACTCCCCCGGGGTGGGGGGGACAGAGACCCAGTACTTC.